This record concerns one T cell receptor (beta chain) sequence. The antigen remains undetermined. Other nucleotide sequences in the sample specify the same CDR3. These data belong to a study of shared clonotypes between healthy human individuals. Study-wide findings and caveats: The rarefaction results pointed to incomplete sorted-subset sequencing despite large depth.

The length of the CDR3 is 15 residues. The germline CDR1 and CDR2 sequences are MNHEY and SVGAGI. The J segment lost 3 bases and the V segment lost 5 bases, leaving 3 bases of the junction unmatched. Method: immunoSEQ multiplex PCR; TCRdb's copy keeps in-frame clones and lacks some. The sample yields approximately 2,300,000 clones, 85% to 95% seen once. The sequence was collected from a man between 18 and 35 years old in good health. Some clones in this sample may be carry-over from other donors' samples. This chain connects TRBV6-5 to TRBJ2-3; TRBD2 agrees at 12 bases. The sequenced sample was naive CD4+ T cells from PBMCs. Subset specified: CD45RA+ positively selected. CDR3 residues: CASSKTSGRTDTQYF. The CDR3 DNA reads TGTGCCAGCAGTAAGACTAGCGGGAGAACAGATACGCAGTATTTT.